One sample yielded the 28 T cell receptor beta chains listed below, sequenced in a study of T cells in Graves' hyperthyroidism and ophthalmopathy. TCR beta CDR3 region amplification was performed from RNA transcripts. When the TCR CDR3 underwent first-round RT-PCR, the HTBI primer set was used. TCRdb re-called the multiplex PCR reads through MiXCR, storing one row per CDR3 protein. There are about 500,000 distinct CDR3 sequences in the sample; roughly 45% occur only once, and about 40% lies in the top ten. What was sequenced was peripheral blood or thyroid tissue (not recorded which). These TCRs come from an adult woman with Graves' disease, either hyperthyroidism or ophthalmopathy (not recorded which).

The table lists this clonotype with many counts. V gene TRBV7-9 combines with J gene TRBJ1-1, with TRBD1 identical over 7 bases. Germline CDR1 SEHNR, CDR2 FQNEAQ (reference sequence). J was trimmed by 2 bases and V by 1 base; bases with no gene match: 10. CDR3 length equals 17 residues. The CDR3 DNA follows: TGTGCCAGCAGCTTAGAATTCGGGGACAGCTTTAACACTGAAGCTTTCTTT. Its translation: CASSLEFGDSFNTEAFF. The whole variable domain, filled in from reference TRBV7-9 and TRBJ1-1, reads DTGVSQNPRHKITKRGQNVTFRCDPISEHNRLYWYRQTLGQGPEFLTYFQNEAQLEKSRLLSDRFSAERPKGSFSTLEIQRTEQGDSAMYLCASSLEFGDSFNTEAFFGQGTRLTVV.

This clonotype has at least ten counts. The chain couples TRBV10-3 to TRBJ2-3, with D perhaps TRBD1 or TRBD2 (5 bases each). This CDR3 has 11 residues. Deletions cut 11 bases from V and 7 bases from J, with 13 bases between. Germline lookup yields CDR1 ENHRY and CDR2 SYGVKD. The CDR3 bases are TGTGCCGCCCGGGACGATAATACGCAGTATTTT. Its protein product is CAARDDNTQYF.

In DNA form, the CDR3 reads TGTGCCAGCTCGGCTAGCGGGAGGTCGGTTGGAGAGACCCAGTACTTC. Translating it yields CASSASGRSVGETQYF. The chain has TRBV25-1 and TRBJ2-5; 11 bases are a match to TRBD2. V lost 8 bases to trimming and J lost 4 bases; unmatched junction nucleotides: 12. CDR3 length: 16 residues. Germline CDR1 is MGHDK and CDR2 is SYGVNS.

The chain uses TRBV20-1 and TRBJ2-3; D remains ambiguous. The CDR3 covers 11 residues. The germline gives CDR1 DFQATT, CDR2 SNEGSKA (reference sequence). CDR3 coding DNA: TGCAGCCCGACACAGACGGATACGCAGTATTTT. Protein product: CSPTQTDTQYF.

The V call is TRBV6-1, the J call TRBJ1-5; no reliable D call. V was shortened by 7 bases and J by 3 bases, with 10 bases between the two germline ends. The CDR3 covers 13 residues. Germline V gene sequence: CDR1 MNHNS, CDR2 SASEGT. CDR3 in DNA: TGTGCCAGCAACACTGACACCAATCAGCCCCAGCATTTT. It translates to CASNTDTNQPQHF.

The chain links TRBV19 to TRBJ2-2; D call uncertain. Germline assignment: CDR1 LNHDA and CDR2 SQIVND (reference sequence). V was cut by 1 base and J by 5 bases, with 11 bases left in between. The CDR3 runs to 15 residues. The CDR3 DNA follows: TGTGCCAGTAGTATAGGTGAGGCAGCAACCGGGGAGCTGTTTTTT. Its protein product is CASSIGEAATGELFF.

The chain carries TRBV10-3 and TRBJ1-1, with a tentative D call TRBD1 (6 bases). Germline V gene lookup returns CDR1 ENHRY and CDR2 SYGVKD. The CDR3 spans 13 residues. The germline V and J ends were trimmed by 6 bases and 7 bases, with 15 bases remaining between them. CDR3 protein: CAIRPQGTNEAFF. The CDR3, as DNA: TGTGCCATCAGGCCACAGGGCACCAATGAAGCTTTCTTT.

This chain links TRBV7-3 with TRBJ1-1; unclear D gene. Germline V gives CDR1 SGHTA, CDR2 FQGTGA. The CDR3 totals 12 residues. The V gene lost 6 bases and the J gene lost 5 bases, with 10 bases spanning the gap. CDR3 DNA: TGTGCCAGCAGGGCCCCCGGTACTGAAGCTTTCTTT. As protein: CASRAPGTEAFF.

The rearrangement joins TRBV11-2 to TRBJ2-1, with a weak D call TRBD2 (5 bases). The V end was cut by 0 bases, the J end by 4 bases, with 19 bases between. The CDR3 sequence is 18 residues long. Germline V CDR1 and CDR2: SGHAT, FQNNGV. The CDR3 coding sequence is TGTGCCAGCAGCTTAGATCACTGGGTTGCTGAGGGATACAATGAGCAGTTCTTC. Protein product: CASSLDHWVAEGYNEQFF. The entire variable domain, with the rest obtained from reference TRBV11-2 and TRBJ2-1, is as follows: EAGVAQSPRYKIIEKRQSVAFWCNPISGHATLYWYQQILGQGPKLLIQFQNNGVVDDSQLPKDRFSAERLKGVDSTLKIQPAKLEDSAVYLCASSLDHWVAEGYNEQFFGPGTRLTVL.

This chain links TRBV20-1 with TRBJ1-2, with TRBD1 matching 8 bases. Unmatched junction bases numbered 11, after V lost 4 bases and J lost 1 base. This CDR3 is built from 16 residues. Germline loops: CDR1 DFQATT, CDR2 SNEGSKA (reference sequence). CDR3 bases: TGCAGTGCTATAGGCGGGACAGGCCCTCTTAACTATGGCTACACCTTC. This codes for CSAIGGTGPLNYGYTF.

This sequence joins TRBV5-6 and TRBJ1-5; TRBD1 might be the D (5 bases). The CDR3 runs to 14 residues. Deletions cut 4 bases from V and 2 bases from J, with 10 bases between. CDR1 and CDR2 from the germline V gene are SGHDT and YYEEEE. CDR3 sequence: CASSLAGRNQPQHF. CDR3 bases: TGTGCCAGCAGCCTCGCAGGGCGCAATCAGCCCCAGCATTTT.

CDR3 sequence: CASSLIPIQYF. The CDR3, as DNA: TGTGCCAGCAGCTTAATTCCAATTCAGTACTTC. The chain joins TRBV7-2 to TRBJ2-5; the D is unclear. From germline, CDR1 is SGHTA and CDR2 FQGNSA. The CDR3 is made up of 11 amino acids. V gave up 2 bases and J gave up 11 bases, with 9 bases separating them.

The V and J genes are TRBV29-1 and TRBJ2-2; tentative D call: TRBD1 (6 bases). The CDR3 sequence is 14 residues long. Germline V gives CDR1 SQVTM, CDR2 ANQGSEA. The V end was cut by 6 bases, the J end by 1 base, with 12 bases between. CDR3 nucleotides: TGCAGCGTGCGACGGACAGAGAACACCGGGGAGCTGTTTTTT. Its translation: CSVRRTENTGELFF.

This clonotype was observed at least ten times. The rearrangement links TRBV29-1 to TRBJ1-5; perhaps TRBD1 as D (6 bases). The germline V gene encodes CDR1 SQVTM and CDR2 ANQGSEA. The V gene lost 6 bases and the J gene lost 4 bases, with 16 bases spanning the gap. This CDR3 comprises 14 residues. CDR3 coding DNA: TGCAGCGTAGAGACAGGAGCCCCGAATCAGCCCCAGCATTTT. This translates into CSVETGAPNQPQHF.

The chain employs TRBV29-1 and TRBJ2-7, with TRBD1 matching 8 bases. CDR3 length: 13 amino acids. V shed 6 bases and J 0 bases; nucleotides not matched to a gene: 4. Germline CDR1 and CDR2: SQVTM and ANQGSEA. CDR3 residues: CSVKDRDSYEQYF. The DNA of the CDR3 is TGCAGCGTAAAGGACAGGGACTCCTACGAGCAGTACTTC.

This clonotype was seen at least ten times. The J gene is TRBJ1-6, the V gene TRBV6-6; D is unresolved. The germline gives CDR1 MNHNY, CDR2 SVGAGI (reference sequence). The V end lost 3 bases, the J end lost 7 bases, and 10 bases lay between the germline ends. The CDR3 sequence is 14 residues long. The CDR3 nucleotides are TGTGCCAGCAGTTATGAACGCCAGAATTCACCCCTCCACTTT. It yields the protein CASSYERQNSPLHF.

The sample holds a few counts of this clonotype. The DNA for the CDR3 is TGTGCCAGCAGCTCCCTGCCTTCCGGCTACACCTTC. Encoded protein: CASSSLPSGYTF. The V gene is TRBV7-2, the J gene TRBJ1-2; D unresolved. Deletions cut 4 bases from V and 8 bases from J, with 11 bases between. Germline CDR1 is SGHTA and CDR2 is FQGNSA. The CDR3 is made up of 12 amino acids.

The chain has TRBV19 and TRBJ2-2; D is unresolved. Per germline, CDR1 LNHDA and CDR2 SQIVND (reference sequence). The CDR3 sequence is 13 residues long. V lost 3 bases and J lost 6, with 8 bases in between. The CDR3 loop is CASSMRRAGELFF. The DNA of the CDR3 is TGTGCCAGTAGTATGCGAAGGGCCGGGGAGCTGTTTTTT. The entire variable domain, with the rest obtained from reference TRBV19 and TRBJ2-2, is as follows: DGGITQSPKYLFRKEGQNVTLSCEQNLNHDAMYWYRQDPGQGLRLIYYSQIVNDFQKGDIAEGYSVSREKKESFPLTVTSAQKNPTAFYLCASSMRRAGELFFGEGSRLTVL.

V and J are TRBV7-2 and TRBJ2-2, with 7 bases fitting TRBD1. V dropped 5 bases and J dropped 3; count of bases not matched to a gene: 12. This CDR3 is 17 amino acids long. Germline V gene sequence: CDR1 SGHTA, CDR2 FQGNSA. Here the CDR3 DNA reads TGTGCCAGCAGCCCACCGACAGGGTACGGCTACACCGGGGAGCTGTTTTTT. Amino acids: CASSPPTGYGYTGELFF.

This clonotype turned up a few times. The chain uses TRBV10-2 and TRBJ2-7, with 14 bases fitting TRBD2. Germline assignment: CDR1 WSHSY and CDR2 SAAADI. CDR3 size: 17 residues. After removal of 4 bases from V and 0 bases from J, the junction contained 5 bases not matched to a gene. The CDR3 region is CASSVWTSGRNSYEQYF. Here the CDR3 DNA reads TGCGCCAGCAGTGTTTGGACTAGCGGGAGGAACTCCTACGAGCAGTACTTC.

V is TRBV29-1 and J is TRBJ1-2; 8 nucleotides align to TRBD1. This CDR3 contains 13 residues. After removal of 6 bases from V and 6 bases from J, the junction contained 9 bases not matched to a gene. Germline lookup yields CDR1 SQVTM and CDR2 ANQGSEA. Here the CDR3 DNA reads TGCAGCGTAACCGGGGGGACAGGCCATGGCTACACCTTC. As protein: CSVTGGTGHGYTF. Using reference TRBV29-1 and TRBJ1-2 for the parts outside the CDR3, the full variable domain is SAVISQKPSRDICQRGTSLTIQCQVDSQVTMMFWYRQQPGQSLTLIATANQGSEATYESGFVIDKFPISRPNLTFSTLTVSNMSPEDSSIYLCSVTGGTGHGYTFGSGTRLTVV.

This clonotype was seen many times. The chain carries TRBV10-3 and TRBJ1-2; D may be TRBD1 (6 bases). V lost 4 bases, J lost 6 bases, and 12 bases lay in between. This CDR3 spans 13 amino acids. Germline assignment: CDR1 ENHRY and CDR2 SYGVKD. The CDR3 loop is CAISAAGDHGYTF. In nucleotides, the CDR3 is TGTGCCATCAGTGCGGCAGGGGATCATGGCTACACCTTC.

About this clonotype: The conserved final phenylalanine or tryptophan is absent from the CDR3, which likely points to a read error. This chain joins TRBV3-1 and TRBJ1-1; no clear D gene. V was cut by 3 bases and J by 11 bases, with 13 bases left in between. The germline gives CDR1 LGHDT, CDR2 YNNKEL (reference sequence). The CDR3 is 12 residues long. CDR3 loop: CASSHGETKAFY. The CDR3 nucleotides read TGTGCCAGCAGCCACGGTGAGACGAAGGCTTTCTAT.

In its sample, this clonotype was seen a few times. J is TRBJ2-5 and V is TRBV10-3; 9 nucleotides align to TRBD1. This CDR3 is 16 amino acids long. Germline values: CDR1 ENHRY, CDR2 SYGVKD. The V segment lost 7 bases and the J segment 4 bases; nucleotides outside the gene matches: 13. The CDR3 spells CAINDLPDRGIETQYF. The CDR3 DNA reads TGTGCCATCAACGACCTACCAGACAGGGGGATAGAGACCCAGTACTTC.

This clonotype showed up many times. J is TRBJ1-1 and V is TRBV14; TRBD1 aligns across 7 bases. J gave up 12 bases and V 0 bases, and 10 bases lay outside the gene matches. The CDR3 is 14 amino acids. CDR1 and CDR2 (germline): SGHDN, FVKESK. CDR3: CASSQDPGQPSSFF. The DNA for the CDR3 is TGTGCCAGCAGCCAAGATCCGGGACAGCCTTCGTCTTTCTTT.

The V gene is TRBV15, the J gene TRBJ2-5; D is ambiguous. Trimming cost V 0 bases and J 1 base, with 6 bases left between them. The germline V gene has CDR1 LNHNV and CDR2 YYDKDF (reference sequence). The CDR3 runs to 14 residues. Here the CDR3 DNA reads TGTGCCACCAGCAGAGATCCCCTCCAAGAGACCCAGTACTTC. Amino acids: CATSRDPLQETQYF.

The J gene is TRBJ1-1, the V gene TRBV9; no reliable D call. Per the germline V gene, CDR1 is SGDLS and CDR2 is YYNGEE. This CDR3 has 13 residues. V was pared by 2 bases and J by 4 bases, with 9 bases between. Written as DNA, the CDR3 is TGTGCCAGCAGCGTGATGGGTTCCACTGAAGCTTTCTTT. Protein sequence: CASSVMGSTEAFF.

V gene TRBV5-1 combines with J gene TRBJ2-2; D is perhaps TRBD1 or TRBD2 (6 bases each). This CDR3 has 16 amino acids. CDR1 and CDR2 (germline): SGHRS, YFSETQ. Trimming left V 4 bases short and J 2 bases short, with 15 bases between. CDR3 amino acids: CASSVVGGTNTGELFF. CDR3 nucleotides: TGCGCCAGCAGCGTTGTCGGCGGGACAAACACCGGGGAGCTGTTTTTT.